This record looks at one T cell receptor (beta chain) sequence and its context. Its cognate antigen is unknown. Study donors comprised healthy, HIV-negative adults devoid of recent acute infection or vaccination. From CD4+ cells came CD45RA+ naive and CD45RA-negative memory subsets. The data are from a study of shared clonotypes between healthy human individuals. Notes on the study in general: All-four-donor shared clonotypes had higher generation probabilities than non-shared clonotypes did.

In the source study's methods: Without quality scores, immunoSEQ junctional reads could not be filtered like full-length reads. TCRdb's copy holds only in-frame clones and misses some; the assay was immunoSEQ multiplex PCR. V, J and clone size are those of that table, while D and trimming were read from the DNA. Found here are roughly 2.5 million clones, roughly nine tenths of them singletons; the top ten hold around 0.14%. The germline CDR1 and CDR2 sequences are SGHTA and FQGNSA. V lost 1 base and J 1 base, leaving 7 bases between the germline ends. This CDR3 region has 14 residues. The source material was naive CD4+ T cells sorted from blood. Noted subset: CD45RA+ positively selected. V gene TRBV7-2 combines with J gene TRBJ1-2; D gene uncertain. This sequence originates from a man between 18 and 35 years old in good health. As DNA, the CDR3 is TGTGCCAGCAGCTTAGACCAAAATAACTATGGCTACACCTTC. Translating gives CASSLDQNNYGYTF.